Listed here are 31 T cell receptor beta chains from one sample, sequenced in a study of blood T cell repertoires in COVID-19 (dated by TCRdb to 2018 to 2021). The library came from the immunoSEQ multiplex PCR assay. This is the immuneACCESS table as TCRdb keeps it, with only in-frame sequences that have V and J called. A part of the clones is gone; compared with another copy, unresolved V genes explain less than half, and the rest is unexplained. The sample table shows 80,000 to 100,000 clones, and around nine tenths are seen once. Over 9% of the sample lies in the top ten. Sample: peripheral blood. The receptors originated from a man over 45 with acute or convalescent COVID-19.

The rearrangement joins TRBV11-3 to TRBJ2-7, with D maybe TRBD1 (5 bases). Germline assignment: CDR1 SGHNT and CDR2 YENEEA. V lost 4 bases to trimming and J lost 0 bases, with 16 bases between them. The length of the CDR3 is 16 residues. CDR3: CASSSPGRAYSYEQYF. Written as DNA, the CDR3 is TGTGCCAGCAGCTCTCCAGGGCGCGCATACTCCTACGAGCAGTACTTC.

This rearrangement joins TRBV18 to TRBJ1-2; no clear D gene. The ends were cut back, 10 bases at V and 4 bases at J, with 19 bases in the middle. Germline CDR1 is KGHSH and CDR2 is LQKENI. The CDR3 sequence is 14 residues long. The DNA of the CDR3 is TGTGCCATACGCGCAAGTTCCCACTCCTATGGCTACACCTTC. Its protein product is CAIRASSHSYGYTF.

This clone was seen more than once but under ten times. The chain couples TRBV19 to TRBJ1-5; 12 positions match TRBD1. Germline V gives CDR1 LNHDA, CDR2 SQIVND (reference sequence). The J segment lost 5 bases and the V segment lost 1 base, leaving 3 bases of the junction unmatched. CDR3 size: 16 residues. This CDR3 is CASSIAGTGGDQPQHF. CDR3 bases: TGTGCCAGTAGTATAGCCGGGACAGGGGGCGATCAGCCCCAGCATTTT. Together with reference TRBV19 and TRBJ1-5, the CDR3 gives the full variable domain: DGGITQSPKYLFRKEGQNVTLSCEQNLNHDAMYWYRQDPGQGLRLIYYSQIVNDFQKGDIAEGYSVSREKKESFPLTVTSAQKNPTAFYLCASSIAGTGGDQPQHFGDGTRLSIL.

J is TRBJ1-1 and V is TRBV3-1 (or the pseudogene TRBV3-2); 7 bases align to TRBD1. The CDR3 is 14 amino acids. V lost 11 bases, J lost 6 bases, and 15 bases stayed unmatched. The germline V gene has CDR1 LGHDT and CDR2 YNNKEL (reference sequence). CDR3 in amino acids: CACHKGGGPAEAFF. In DNA form, the CDR3 reads TGTGCCTGCCACAAAGGGGGCGGGCCCGCTGAAGCTTTCTTT.

The rearrangement uses TRBV6-6 and TRBJ2-1; D is perhaps TRBD1 (5 bases). In germline, CDR1 is MNHNY, CDR2 SVGAGI (reference sequence). The CDR3 is 15 residues long. Trimming removed 5 bases at V and 7 bases at J, with 18 bases between. The chain's CDR3 is CASSVNRIGRNEQFF. The DNA of the CDR3 is TGTGCCAGCAGTGTGAACAGGATCGGTAGGAATGAGCAGTTCTTC.

The CDR3 nucleotides are TGTGCCACCAGCAGGGGGACTAGCGGGCGCACAGATACGCAGTATTTT. Translated: CATSRGTSGRTDTQYF. The chain carries TRBV15 and TRBJ2-3; 12 bases align to TRBD2. V was pared by 3 bases and J by 1 base, with 2 bases of the junction left unmatched. Germline CDR1 and CDR2: LNHNV and YYDKDF (reference sequence). CDR3 length: 16 residues. Together with reference TRBV15 and TRBJ2-3, the CDR3 gives the full variable domain: DAMVIQNPRYQVTQFGKPVTLSCSQTLNHNVMYWYQQKSSQAPKLLFHYYDKDFNNEADTPDNFQSRRPNTSFCFLDIRSPGLGDTAMYLCATSRGTSGRTDTQYFGPGTRLTVL.

The sample holds one count of this clone. This chain uses TRBV12-2 with TRBJ2-7; the table's D call, TRBD2, has no DNA check behind it. TRBV12-2 is labeled a pseudogene. This CDR3 spans 15 amino acids. The CDR3: CASRLAPRYSYEQYF. CDR3 sequence (DNA): TGTGCAAGTCGCTTAGCGCCGCGTTATTCCTACGAGCAGTACTTC.

The chain uses TRBV5-1 and TRBJ2-1; TRBD1 might be the D (5 bases). CDR1 SGHRS and CDR2 YFSETQ come from the germline V gene. V lost 2 bases, J lost 5 bases, and 14 bases lay in between. The CDR3 runs to 15 residues. The CDR3 DNA reads TGCGCCAGCAGCTTAGGCAGGGAAGGACACAATGAGCAGTTCTTC. Translated, it gives CASSLGREGHNEQFF.

This chain links TRBV18 with TRBJ2-3, with a possible D match to TRBD2 (5 bases). Germline loops: CDR1 KGHSH, CDR2 LQKENI. The CDR3 extends over 15 amino acids. Trimming shortened V by 2 bases and J by 2 bases, and 11 bases separated the two germline ends. CDR3 sequence reads: CASSPAGLYTDTQYF. The CDR3 DNA sequence: TGTGCCAGCTCACCAGCCGGACTGTACACAGATACGCAGTATTTT.

V is TRBV11-3 and J is TRBJ2-5, with 8 positions matching TRBD1. This CDR3 contains 16 residues. V shed 1 base and J 5 bases; nucleotides not matched to a gene: 9. The germline V gene has CDR1 SGHNT and CDR2 YENEEA. In DNA form, the CDR3 reads TGTGCCAGCAGCTTAGGGTCTGCAGGGGGCGAGGAGACCCAGTACTTC. As protein: CASSLGSAGGEETQYF. Full variable domain (remainder filled in from reference TRBV11-3 and TRBJ2-5): EAGVVQSPRYKIIEKKQPVAFWCNPISGHNTLYWYLQNLGQGPELLIRYENEEAVDDSQLPKDRFSAERLKGVDSTLKIQPAELGDSAVYLCASSLGSAGGEETQYFGPGTRLLVL.

This chain connects TRBV5-6 to TRBJ2-1; maybe TRBD2 (6 bases). This CDR3 contains 16 residues. Trimming left V 4 bases short and J 4 bases short, with 18 bases between. Germline CDR1 reads SGHDT; CDR2 reads YYEEEE. For the CDR3, the DNA is TGTGCCAGCAGCCTCCGGACTATCTCCGGGTACAATGAGCAGTTCTTC. Translating it yields CASSLRTISGYNEQFF.

The chain has TRBV5-6 and TRBJ2-3; the D gene is possibly TRBD2 (6 bases). The germline CDR1 and CDR2 sequences are SGHDT and YYEEEE. V was clipped by 4 bases and J by 0 bases, with 12 bases between them. The CDR3 consists of 15 residues. In nucleotides, the CDR3 is TGTGCCAGCAGCCCGGGAGTACTTAGCACAGATACGCAGTATTTT. This codes for CASSPGVLSTDTQYF.

The V call is TRBV5-4, the J call TRBJ2-1, with a weak D call TRBD2 (7 bases). Germline V lookup: CDR1 SGHNT, CDR2 YYREEE (reference sequence). The CDR3 runs to 10 residues. The V gene lost 10 bases and the J gene lost 10 bases, with 12 bases spanning the gap. The CDR3 sequence is CAEGGEEQFF. The CDR3 nucleotides read TGTGCCGAAGGGGGGGAGGAGCAGTTCTTC. The entire variable domain, with the rest obtained from reference TRBV5-4 and TRBJ2-1, is as follows: ETGVTQSPTHLIKTRGQQVTLRCSSQSGHNTVSWYQQALGQGPQFIFQYYREEENGRGNFPPRFSGLQFPNYSSELNVNALELDDSALYLCAEGGEEQFFGPGTRLTVL.

This clone came up once. The genes are TRBV19 and TRBJ1-2; D uncertain. Trimming shortened V by 9 bases and J by 4 bases, and 15 bases separated the two germline ends. This CDR3 contains 13 residues. The germline V gene encodes CDR1 LNHDA and CDR2 SQIVND (reference sequence). Here the CDR3 DNA reads TGTGCCAGCGTCCTGGCCGGCGGCTATGGCTACACCTTC. This codes for CASVLAGGYGYTF.

The chain has TRBV6-5 and TRBJ2-7, with 7 bases identical to TRBD1. V was clipped by 0 bases and J by 2 bases; unmatched bases: 4. Germline-derived CDR1 and CDR2 are MNHEY and SVGAGI. This CDR3 has 15 amino acids. CDR3 nucleotides: TGTGCCAGCAGTTACTCAGGGGGCGAAACCTACGAGCAGTACTTC. Protein: CASSYSGGETYEQYF.

CDR3 region: CASRRQGWNSEELFF. Here the CDR3 DNA reads TGTGCCAGCAGGAGACAGGGGTGGAACTCCGAGGAGCTGTTTTTT. This chain joins TRBV11-2 and TRBJ2-2; TRBD1 matches 8 bases. Trimming cost V 6 bases and J 10 bases; bases outside gene matches: 13. The CDR3 contains 15 residues. Germline loops: CDR1 SGHAT, CDR2 FQNNGV.

The rearrangement uses TRBV3-1 (or the pseudogene TRBV3-2) and TRBJ2-1, with 7 bases that match TRBD2. Per the germline V gene, CDR1 is LGHDT and CDR2 is YNNKEL (reference sequence). The V segment lost 4 bases and the J segment 3 bases; nucleotides outside the gene matches: 0. This CDR3 comprises 13 residues. CDR3 residues: CASSRTSYNEQFF. The CDR3 coding sequence is TGTGCCAGCAGCCGGACTAGCTACAATGAGCAGTTCTTC.

The V and J genes are TRBV30 and TRBJ2-7, with 9 bases fitting TRBD1. Germline values: CDR1 GTSNPN, CDR2 SVGIG (reference sequence). J was trimmed by 4 bases and V by 6 bases; bases with no gene match: 7. The CDR3 has 13 residues. CDR3 in amino acids: CACATGGVYEQYF. DNA of the CDR3: TGTGCCTGCGCGACAGGGGGGGTTTACGAGCAGTACTTC.

The gene calls are TRBV6-4 and TRBJ1-2, with TRBD1 matching 7 bases. V lost 2 bases to trimming and J lost 6 bases; unmatched junction nucleotides: 0. This CDR3 has 12 amino acids. Germline CDR1 and CDR2: MRHNA and SNTAGT. CDR3 coding DNA: TGTGCCAGCAGTGACAGGGGGCATGGCTACACCTTC. Translated: CASSDRGHGYTF.

The J gene is TRBJ2-1, the V gene TRBV6-5, with D perhaps matching TRBD1 (5 bases). The ends were cut back, 5 bases at V and 8 bases at J, with 13 bases in the middle. This CDR3 is 13 amino acids long. CDR1 is MNHEY and CDR2 is SVGAGI in the germline V gene. The CDR3 region has the DNA TGTGCCAGCAGTAACCCACAGGTCTATGAGCAGTTCTTC. This codes for CASSNPQVYEQFF.

A remark on this clone: This sample includes further DNA sequences coding for the same CDR3. The V call is TRBV27, the J call TRBJ2-7; 9 nucleotides align to TRBD1. There are 15 residues in the CDR3. The germline CDR1 and CDR2 sequences are MNHEY and SMNVEV (reference sequence). V lost 3 bases, J lost 2 bases, and 5 bases stayed unmatched. This CDR3 is CASSLSTGGPYEQYF. CDR3 DNA sequence: TGTGCCAGCAGTTTGTCTACAGGGGGCCCCTACGAGCAGTACTTC.

The gene calls are TRBV7-2 and TRBJ2-1; maybe TRBD2 (5 bases). Germline V gene sequence: CDR1 SGHTA, CDR2 FQGNSA. CDR3 size: 14 residues. Trimming pared 3 bases from V and 0 bases from J, leaving 6 bases between. CDR3: CASSFSASYNEQFF. The DNA for the CDR3 is TGTGCCAGCAGCTTTAGCGCCTCCTACAATGAGCAGTTCTTC.

V and J are TRBV27 and TRBJ2-2; TRBD1 aligns across 8 bases. Germline V lookup: CDR1 MNHEY, CDR2 SMNVEV (reference sequence). The CDR3 sequence is 15 residues long. The V segment lost 4 bases and the J segment 3 bases; nucleotides outside the gene matches: 4. The CDR3 region is CASSSRGQDTGELFF. CDR3 in DNA: TGTGCCAGCAGTTCCAGGGGGCAAGACACCGGGGAGCTGTTTTTT.

This chain's CDR3 is CASTLTQTYGYTF. CDR3 nucleotides: TGTGCCAGCACTCTTACCCAGACTTATGGCTACACCTTC. This chain connects TRBV6-5 to TRBJ1-2; no reliable D call. This CDR3 is 13 amino acids long. CDR1 is MNHEY and CDR2 is SVGAGI in the germline V gene. V lost 7 bases and J lost 5, with 14 bases in between.

The chain combines TRBV18 with TRBJ1-1; 7 nucleotides match TRBD1. Germline-derived CDR1 and CDR2 are KGHSH and LQKENI. The CDR3 loop spans 16 amino acids. V lost 3 bases to trimming and J lost 5 bases; unmatched junction nucleotides: 12. CDR3 loop: CASSPPYVQGKTEAFF. DNA of the CDR3: TGTGCCAGCTCACCGCCATATGTACAGGGGAAAACTGAAGCTTTCTTT.

The rearrangement links TRBV3-1 (or the pseudogene TRBV3-2) to TRBJ1-6; tentative D call: TRBD1 (6 bases). The CDR3 covers 12 residues. In germline, CDR1 is LGHDT, CDR2 YNNKEL (reference sequence). Trimming cost V 3 bases and J 10 bases, with 7 bases left between them. For the CDR3, the DNA is TGTGCCAGCAGCCATGGGGGCTCACCCCTCCACTTT. It codes for CASSHGGSPLHF.

The gene calls are TRBV12-3 or TRBV12-4 and TRBJ2-7; D is possibly TRBD1 (6 bases). The length of the CDR3 is 12 residues. Trimming removed 3 bases from V and 6 bases from J, with 9 bases in between. CDR3 region: CASSFWGLEQYF. CDR3 nucleotides: TGTGCCAGCAGTTTTTGGGGGCTCGAGCAGTACTTC.

The J gene is TRBJ2-1, the V gene TRBV18; TRBD2 is a possible D gene (6 bases). This CDR3 region has 16 residues. The V gene lost 1 base and the J gene lost 0 bases, with 10 bases spanning the gap. Per germline, CDR1 KGHSH and CDR2 LQKENI. As DNA, the CDR3 is TGTGCCAGCTCACCACTTCTCGGGAGCTCCTACAATGAGCAGTTCTTC. Its protein is CASSPLLGSSYNEQFF.

The J gene is TRBJ2-1, the V gene TRBV5-4; TRBD2 matches at 16 bases. V lost 5 bases, J lost 6 bases, and 14 bases stayed unmatched. The CDR3 loop spans 19 amino acids. Germline-derived CDR1 and CDR2 are SGHNT and YYREEE (reference sequence). The CDR3 bases are TGTGCCAGCAGAACAGCACCGGGACTAGCGGGAGGGCAGAGCAATGAGCAGTTCTTC. Residues: CASRTAPGLAGGQSNEQFF.

In this sample, this clone turned up a few times. V usage is TRBV18 and J usage is TRBJ1-6; D not resolved. The V end lost 3 bases, the J end lost 11 bases, and 11 bases lay between the germline ends. In germline, CDR1 is KGHSH, CDR2 LQKENI. CDR3 size: 13 residues. The CDR3 here is CASSPTGKAPLHF. In DNA form, the CDR3 reads TGTGCCAGCTCACCTACGGGGAAAGCACCCCTCCACTTT.

The V gene is TRBV5-4, the J gene TRBJ1-2; the D is unclear. V was pared by 2 bases and J by 1 base, with 15 bases between. Germline V gene data show CDR1 as SGHNT and CDR2 as YYREEE (reference sequence). This CDR3 region has 16 residues. In nucleotides, the CDR3 is TGTGCCAGCAGCTTCGCAGGTTCCCGCGTTAACTATGGCTACACCTTC. This sequence encodes CASSFAGSRVNYGYTF. Looking up the rest from reference TRBV5-4 and TRBJ1-2 gives the full variable domain: ETGVTQSPTHLIKTRGQQVTLRCSSQSGHNTVSWYQQALGQGPQFIFQYYREEENGRGNFPPRFSGLQFPNYSSELNVNALELDDSALYLCASSFAGSRVNYGYTFGSGTRLTVV.